The 15 T cell receptor beta chains below come from one sample, sequenced in a study of blood T cell repertoires in COVID-19. Generated by immunoSEQ multiplex PCR, the TCRdb table keeps only in-frame clones and is missing some. Of under 25,000 clones detected, 70% to 90% appear once; the ten largest clones hold 7.9%. Material for sequencing was peripheral blood. The receptors originated from a human donor with active COVID-19. The donor label of this sample is uncertain.

J is TRBJ1-2 and V is TRBV2; TRBD1 might be the D (6 bases). Germline CDR1 is SNHLY and CDR2 is FYNNEI. Trimming pared 6 bases from V and 4 bases from J, leaving 15 bases between. CDR3 size: 14 residues. The CDR3: CASSAPGQIYGYTF. The CDR3, as DNA: TGTGCCAGCAGCGCTCCGGGACAAATCTATGGCTACACCTTC.

This clone was counted only a few times. Within the sample, other DNA sequences also encode this same CDR3. V and J are TRBV5-1 and TRBJ2-7; TRBD1 matches 7 bases. Trimming at V came to 0 bases and at J to 2 bases, leaving 2 bases not matched to a gene. The CDR3 runs 14 residues. Germline CDR1 and CDR2: SGHRS and YFSETQ. The CDR3 bases are TGCGCCAGCAGCTTGGGGCAGGGGGCCTACGAGCAGTACTTC. Translating it yields CASSLGQGAYEQYF.

This clone came up once. The chain joins TRBV23-1 to TRBJ2-2, with D possibly matching TRBD1 (6 bases). TRBV23-1 is an ORF, and what it does is uncertain. The CDR3 is 19 amino acids. V lost 2 bases and J 6 bases, leaving 25 bases between the germline ends. This chain's CDR3 is CASSQRLLSRGPWAGELFF. In DNA form, the CDR3 reads TGCGCCAGCAGTCAACGTTTATTGAGCAGGGGCCCGTGGGCCGGGGAGCTGTTTTTT.

The V gene is TRBV12-3 or TRBV12-4, the J gene TRBJ2-1; 7 nucleotides agree with TRBD2. The J segment lost 3 bases and the V segment lost 8 bases, leaving 4 bases of the junction unmatched. The CDR3 extends over 13 amino acids. CDR3 DNA sequence: TGTGCCAGCGGGATAGCGGGCTACAATGAGCAGTTCTTC. Translated, it gives CASGIAGYNEQFF.

This chain connects TRBV24-1 to TRBJ2-5, with D tentatively TRBD1 (6 bases). Per the germline V gene, CDR1 is KGHDR and CDR2 is SFDVKD. V lost 4 bases and J 4 bases, leaving 15 bases between the germline ends. This CDR3 has 15 residues. The CDR3 protein is CATSDPSGVRETQYF. CDR3 in DNA: TGTGCCACCAGTGACCCCTCAGGGGTTCGAGAGACCCAGTACTTC.

V gene TRBV27 combines with J gene TRBJ2-4; D might be TRBD2 (5 bases). The CDR3 contains 16 residues. CDR1 is MNHEY, CDR2 SMNVEV, per germline (reference sequence). The V end lost 2 bases, the J end lost 1 base, and 12 bases lay between the germline ends. The CDR3 DNA is TGTGCCAGCAGTTTAGATCCAAGGGAGGCCAAAAACATTCAGTACTTC. This encodes CASSLDPREAKNIQYF.

This clone was seen a single time. As DNA, the CDR3 is TGTGCCAGCAGCTTAGGAGCGGTAGGAGGGGATGAGCAGTTCTTC. Its protein product is CASSLGAVGGDEQFF. The genes are TRBV7-9 and TRBJ2-1, with a possible D match to TRBD2 (6 bases). V dropped 1 base and J dropped 8 bases, with 15 bases sitting between them. The CDR3 is 15 residues long. Germline CDR1 and CDR2: SEHNR and FQNEAQ (reference sequence).

This clone was seen a single time. The CDR3 sequence is CASSVGTGGATDTQYF. In nucleotides, the CDR3 is TGTGCCAGCAGCGTAGGGACAGGGGGGGCCACAGATACGCAGTATTTT. V gene TRBV9 combines with J gene TRBJ2-3; 10 bases align to TRBD1. Losses at the gene ends were 0 bases for V and 2 bases for J; bases not matched to a gene: 3. Germline V gives CDR1 SGDLS, CDR2 YYNGEE. The CDR3 is 16 amino acids.

This chain uses TRBV28 with TRBJ2-7, with D maybe TRBD1 (5 bases). The CDR3 sequence is 11 residues long. Germline V gene lookup returns CDR1 MDHEN and CDR2 SYDVKM. V lost 6 bases and J lost 2, with 5 bases in between. In DNA form, the CDR3 reads TGTGCCAGCAGAGGGGCCTACGAGCAGTACTTC. Translation: CASRGAYEQYF.

The chain uses TRBV28 and TRBJ2-1; 11 nucleotides line up with TRBD1. Trimming removed 9 bases from V and 8 bases from J; junction bases left unmatched: 15. Germline V gene sequence: CDR1 MDHEN, CDR2 SYDVKM. This CDR3 comprises 16 residues. CDR3 sequence (DNA): TGTGCCAGTCCTCCTGCGGACAGGGGGCGGCTGGATGAGCAGTTCTTC. It encodes CASPPADRGRLDEQFF.

The chain employs TRBV7-6 and TRBJ2-3; possible D gene TRBD1, 6 bases. The CDR3 spans 17 residues. V lost 5 bases and J lost 1, with 19 bases in between. CDR1 and CDR2 (germline): SGHVS, FNYEAQ. As DNA, the CDR3 is TGTGCCAGCAGCCCGAACCCCCAGGGGCGACGCACAGATACGCAGTATTTT. It codes for CASSPNPQGRRTDTQYF.

The genes are TRBV7-2 and TRBJ2-5; D ambiguous. The CDR3 consists of 13 residues. The germline V and J ends were trimmed by 6 bases and 1 base, with 9 bases remaining between them. The germline V gene has CDR1 SGHTA and CDR2 FQGNSA. The chain's CDR3 is CASRRERQETQYF. The CDR3 DNA follows: TGTGCCAGCAGGCGTGAGCGCCAAGAGACCCAGTACTTC.

V gene TRBV7-6 combines with J gene TRBJ2-6; no clear D gene. CDR3 length equals 15 residues. Trimming pared 5 bases from V and 0 bases from J, leaving 8 bases between. Germline CDR1 reads SGHVS; CDR2 reads FNYEAQ. The CDR3 reads CASSQARSGANVLTF. CDR3 coding DNA: TGTGCCAGCAGCCAGGCCCGCTCTGGGGCCAACGTCCTGACTTTC.

The chain has TRBV6-2 or TRBV6-3 and TRBJ2-7, with D perhaps TRBD2 (5 bases). CDR3 length: 11 amino acids. The germline gives CDR1 MNHEY, CDR2 SVGEGT. The ends were cut back, 5 bases at V and 3 bases at J, with 5 bases in the middle. CDR3 nucleotides: TGTGCCAGCAGTACTAGCTACGAGCAGTACTTC. Protein: CASSTSYEQYF.

The rearrangement uses TRBV12-3 or TRBV12-4 and TRBJ1-1; tentatively, D is TRBD1 (6 bases). V lost 7 bases and J 7 bases, leaving 13 bases between the germline ends. The CDR3 is 12 amino acids. The CDR3 protein is CASTSGHLEAFF. DNA of the CDR3: TGTGCCAGCACTTCGGGACATCTTGAAGCTTTCTTT.